This TCR beta chain was captured by sequencing in a study of shared clonotypes between healthy human individuals. Clones were sequenced by immunoSEQ multiplex PCR, and TCRdb holds only the in-frame ones, with some missing. This table holds some 2.1 million clones, about 95% found once. Study results and caveats: Sampling was confined to blood; repertoires within tissues likely differ. When compared with the clonotypes that were shared by all four sorted-subset donors, the non-shared clonotypes turned out to have lower generation probabilities.

The germline V gene has CDR1 PRHDT and CDR2 FYEKMQ (reference sequence). Trimming left V 5 bases short and J 5 bases short, with 13 bases between. The CDR3 contains 14 residues. In the case of this clone: Its antigen is unknown.

Naive CD8 cells lacked CD45RO, underwent positive selection for CCR7 and left out terminally differentiated effector memory CD45RA+ cells. The receptor was isolated from a man aged 18 to 35 in good health. The gene calls are TRBV13 and TRBJ2-1; perhaps TRBD1 as D (7 bases). Material: naive CD8+ T cells sorted from blood. In nucleotides, the CDR3 is TGTGCCAGCAGCCCGGACAGGAGGGACAATGAGCAGTTCTTC. This gives the protein CASSPDRRDNEQFF.